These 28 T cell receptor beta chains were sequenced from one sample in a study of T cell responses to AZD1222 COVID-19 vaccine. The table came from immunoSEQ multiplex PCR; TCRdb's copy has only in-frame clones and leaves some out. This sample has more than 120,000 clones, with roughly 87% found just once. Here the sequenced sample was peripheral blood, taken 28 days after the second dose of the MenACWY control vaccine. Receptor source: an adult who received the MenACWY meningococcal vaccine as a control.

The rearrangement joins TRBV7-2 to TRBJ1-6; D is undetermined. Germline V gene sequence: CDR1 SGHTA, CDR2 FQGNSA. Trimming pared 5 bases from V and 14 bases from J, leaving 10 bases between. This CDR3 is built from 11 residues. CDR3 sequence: CASSLRGTLHF. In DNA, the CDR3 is TGTGCCAGCAGCCTCAGAGGAACCCTCCACTTT. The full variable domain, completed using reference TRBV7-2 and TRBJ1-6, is GAGVSQSPSNKVTEKGKDVELRCDPISGHTALYWYRQSLGQGLEFLIYFQGNSAPDKSGLPSDRFSAERTGGSVSTLTIQRTQQEDSAVYLCASSLRGTLHFGNGTRLTVT.

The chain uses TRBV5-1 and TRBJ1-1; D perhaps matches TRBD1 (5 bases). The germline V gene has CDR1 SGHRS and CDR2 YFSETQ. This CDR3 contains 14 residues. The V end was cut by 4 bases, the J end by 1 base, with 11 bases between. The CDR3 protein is CASSLTGQNTEAFF. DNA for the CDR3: TGCGCCAGCAGCCTAACCGGACAGAACACTGAAGCTTTCTTT. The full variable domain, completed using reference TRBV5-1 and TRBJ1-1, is KAGVTQTPRYLIKTRGQQVTLSCSPISGHRSVSWYQQTPGQGLQFLFEYFSETQRNKGNFPGRFSGRQFSNSRSEMNVSTLELGDSALYLCASSLTGQNTEAFFGQGTRLTVV.

CDR3 sequence: CASSFIIHTEAFF. For the CDR3, the DNA is TGTGCCAGCAGTTTCATAATACACACTGAAGCTTTCTTT. The chain combines TRBV12-3 or TRBV12-4 with TRBJ1-1; no clear D. Trimming cost V 3 bases and J 3 bases, with 8 bases left between them. This CDR3 comprises 13 residues.

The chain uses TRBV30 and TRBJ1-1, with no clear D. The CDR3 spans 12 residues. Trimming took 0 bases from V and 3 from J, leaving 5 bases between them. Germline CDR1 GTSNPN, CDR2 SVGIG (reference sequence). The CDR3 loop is CAWSVRDTEAFF. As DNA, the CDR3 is TGTGCCTGGAGTGTACGTGACACTGAAGCTTTCTTT.

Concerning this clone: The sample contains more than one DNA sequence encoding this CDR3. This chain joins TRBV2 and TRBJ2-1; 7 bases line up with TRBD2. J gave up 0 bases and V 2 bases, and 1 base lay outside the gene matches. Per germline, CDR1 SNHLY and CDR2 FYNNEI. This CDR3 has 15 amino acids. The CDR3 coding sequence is TGTGCCAGCAGTGAAAGGGAGGGCTCCTACAATGAGCAGTTCTTC. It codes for CASSEREGSYNEQFF.

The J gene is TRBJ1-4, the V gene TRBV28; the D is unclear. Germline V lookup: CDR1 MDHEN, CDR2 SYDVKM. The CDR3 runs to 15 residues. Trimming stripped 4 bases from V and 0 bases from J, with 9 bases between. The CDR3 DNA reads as TGTGCCAGCAGTTCGCCGGCGACAACTAATGAAAAACTGTTTTTT. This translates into CASSSPATTNEKLFF.

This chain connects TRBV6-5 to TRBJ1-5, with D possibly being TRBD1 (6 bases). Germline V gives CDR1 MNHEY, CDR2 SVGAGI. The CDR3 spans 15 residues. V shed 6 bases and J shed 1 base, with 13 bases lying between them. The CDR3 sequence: CASRGGAGSNQPQHF. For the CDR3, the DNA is TGTGCCAGCAGGGGGGGGGCCGGCAGCAATCAGCCCCAGCATTTT.

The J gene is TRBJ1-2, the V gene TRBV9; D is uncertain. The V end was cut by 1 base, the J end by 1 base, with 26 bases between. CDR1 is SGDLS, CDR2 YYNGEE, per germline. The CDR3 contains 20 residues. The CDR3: CASSVIPLFSRSAINYGYTF. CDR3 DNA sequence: TGTGCCAGCAGCGTAATCCCCCTTTTTAGCAGATCCGCTATTAACTATGGCTACACCTTC.

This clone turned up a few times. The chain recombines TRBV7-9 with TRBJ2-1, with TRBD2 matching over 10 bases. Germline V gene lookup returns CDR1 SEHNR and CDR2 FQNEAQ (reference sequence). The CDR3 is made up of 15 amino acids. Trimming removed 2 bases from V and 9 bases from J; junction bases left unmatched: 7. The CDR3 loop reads CASSLSSGGSSEQFF. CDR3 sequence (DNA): TGTGCCAGCAGCTTATCTAGCGGGGGTTCAAGTGAGCAGTTCTTC.

The CDR3 DNA reads TGTGCCAGCAGCCCCGAAGGGACTAGCGGGAGTGGTAATGAGCAGTTCTTC. It translates to CASSPEGTSGSGNEQFF. V is TRBV11-3 and J is TRBJ2-1; 14 positions agree with TRBD2. Germline V CDR1 and CDR2: SGHNT, YENEEA. The trim removed 5 bases at V and 7 bases at J, leaving 10 bases unmatched. The CDR3 consists of 17 residues.

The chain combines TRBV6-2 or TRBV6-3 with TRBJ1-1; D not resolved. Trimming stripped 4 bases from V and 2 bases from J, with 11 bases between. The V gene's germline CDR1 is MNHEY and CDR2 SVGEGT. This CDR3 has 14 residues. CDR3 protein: CASSSRLGNTEAFF. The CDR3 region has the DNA TGTGCCAGCAGTTCTCGTTTAGGTAACACTGAAGCTTTCTTT.

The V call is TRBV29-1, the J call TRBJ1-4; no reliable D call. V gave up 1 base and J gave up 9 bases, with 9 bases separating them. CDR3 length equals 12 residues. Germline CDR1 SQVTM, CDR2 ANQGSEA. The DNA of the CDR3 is TGCAGCGTTGAAGGGCAGACGAAAAAACTGTTTTTT. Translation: CSVEGQTKKLFF.

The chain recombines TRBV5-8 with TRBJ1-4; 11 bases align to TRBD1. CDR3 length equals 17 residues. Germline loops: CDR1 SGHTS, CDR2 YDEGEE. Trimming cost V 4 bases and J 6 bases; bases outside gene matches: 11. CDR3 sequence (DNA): TGTGCCAGCAGCCCCAATCGGGGGACAGGGGGGGATGAAAAACTGTTTTTT. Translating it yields CASSPNRGTGGDEKLFF.

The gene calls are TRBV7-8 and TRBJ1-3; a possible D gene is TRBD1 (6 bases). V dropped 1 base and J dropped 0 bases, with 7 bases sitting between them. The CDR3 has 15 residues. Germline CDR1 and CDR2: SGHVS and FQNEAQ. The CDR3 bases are TGTGCCAGCAGCTTAGGGGGGCCCTCTGGAAACACCATATATTTT. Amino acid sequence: CASSLGGPSGNTIYF.

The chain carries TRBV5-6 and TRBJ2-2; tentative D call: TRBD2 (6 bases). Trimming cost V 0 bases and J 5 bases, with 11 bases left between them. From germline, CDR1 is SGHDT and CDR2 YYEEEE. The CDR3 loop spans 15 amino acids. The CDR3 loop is CASSLGNGRTGELFF. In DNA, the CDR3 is TGTGCCAGCAGCTTGGGGAATGGGAGGACCGGGGAGCTGTTTTTT.

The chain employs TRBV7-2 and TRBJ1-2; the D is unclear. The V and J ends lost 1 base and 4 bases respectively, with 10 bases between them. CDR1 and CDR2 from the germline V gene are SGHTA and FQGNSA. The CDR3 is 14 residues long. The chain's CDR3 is CASSLDPDSYGYTF. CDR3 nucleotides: TGTGCCAGCAGCTTAGATCCGGACTCCTATGGCTACACCTTC.

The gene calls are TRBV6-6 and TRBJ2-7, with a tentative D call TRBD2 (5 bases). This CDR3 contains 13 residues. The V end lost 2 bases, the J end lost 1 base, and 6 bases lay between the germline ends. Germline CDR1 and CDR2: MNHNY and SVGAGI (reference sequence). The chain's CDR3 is CASSYPGSYEQYF. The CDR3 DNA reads TGTGCCAGCAGTTACCCGGGATCCTACGAGCAGTACTTC.

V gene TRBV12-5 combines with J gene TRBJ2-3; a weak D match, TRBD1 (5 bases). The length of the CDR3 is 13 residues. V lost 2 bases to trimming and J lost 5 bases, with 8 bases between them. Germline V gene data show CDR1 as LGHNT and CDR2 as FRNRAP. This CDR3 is CASGLQGRDTQYF. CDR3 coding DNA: TGTGCTAGTGGTTTGCAGGGTAGAGATACGCAGTATTTT.

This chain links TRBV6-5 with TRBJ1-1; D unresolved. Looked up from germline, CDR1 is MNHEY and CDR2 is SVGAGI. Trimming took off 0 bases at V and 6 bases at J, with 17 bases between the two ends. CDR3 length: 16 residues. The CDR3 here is CASSYSRVDASAEAFF. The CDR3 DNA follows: TGTGCCAGCAGTTACTCGAGGGTCGACGCGTCGGCTGAAGCTTTCTTT.

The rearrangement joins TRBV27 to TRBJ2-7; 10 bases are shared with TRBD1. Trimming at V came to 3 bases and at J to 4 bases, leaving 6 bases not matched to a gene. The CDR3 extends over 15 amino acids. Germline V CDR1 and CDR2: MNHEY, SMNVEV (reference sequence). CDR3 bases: TGTGCCAGCAGTTTGCGACAGGGGGCTGGGTACGAGCAGTACTTC. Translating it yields CASSLRQGAGYEQYF.

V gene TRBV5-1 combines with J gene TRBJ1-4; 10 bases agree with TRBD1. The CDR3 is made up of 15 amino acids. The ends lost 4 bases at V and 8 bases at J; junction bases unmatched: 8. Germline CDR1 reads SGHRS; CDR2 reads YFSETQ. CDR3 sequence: CASSETGTGEEKLFF. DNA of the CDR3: TGCGCCAGCAGCGAAACCGGGACAGGGGAAGAAAAACTGTTTTTT.

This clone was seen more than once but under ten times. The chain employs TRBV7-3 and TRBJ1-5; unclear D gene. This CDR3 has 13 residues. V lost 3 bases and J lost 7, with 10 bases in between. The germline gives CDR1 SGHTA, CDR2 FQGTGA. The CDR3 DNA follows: TGTGCCAGCAGCTTGGAATACGACCAGCCCCAGCATTTT. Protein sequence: CASSLEYDQPQHF.

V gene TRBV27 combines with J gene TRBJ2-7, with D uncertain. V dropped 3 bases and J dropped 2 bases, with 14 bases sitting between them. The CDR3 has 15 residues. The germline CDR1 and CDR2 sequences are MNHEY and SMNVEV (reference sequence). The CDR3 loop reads CASSFLGSTAYEQYF. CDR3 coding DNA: TGTGCCAGCAGTTTTTTAGGCTCGACCGCCTACGAGCAGTACTTC.

This CDR3 reads CASRGGSLQETQYF. For the CDR3, the DNA is TGTGCCAGTAGGGGGGGCAGTCTCCAAGAGACCCAGTACTTC. The chain recombines TRBV19 with TRBJ2-5; the D call may be TRBD1 or TRBD2 (6 bases each). The CDR3 has 14 residues. Trimming left V 6 bases short and J 1 base short, with 12 bases between. Germline V gene lookup returns CDR1 LNHDA and CDR2 SQIVND (reference sequence).

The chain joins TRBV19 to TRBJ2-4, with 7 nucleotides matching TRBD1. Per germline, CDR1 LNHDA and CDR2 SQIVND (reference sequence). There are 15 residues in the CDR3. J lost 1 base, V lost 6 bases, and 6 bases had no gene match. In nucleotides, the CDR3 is TGTGCCAGTAGCCTACAGGGGTCCGCCAAAAACATTCAGTACTTC. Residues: CASSLQGSAKNIQYF.

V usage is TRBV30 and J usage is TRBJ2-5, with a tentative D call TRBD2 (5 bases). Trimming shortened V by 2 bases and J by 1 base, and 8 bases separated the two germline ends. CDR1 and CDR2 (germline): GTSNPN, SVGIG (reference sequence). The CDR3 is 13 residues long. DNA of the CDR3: TGTGCCTGGAGTAACGGAGGCCAAGAGACCCAGTACTTC. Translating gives CAWSNGGQETQYF.

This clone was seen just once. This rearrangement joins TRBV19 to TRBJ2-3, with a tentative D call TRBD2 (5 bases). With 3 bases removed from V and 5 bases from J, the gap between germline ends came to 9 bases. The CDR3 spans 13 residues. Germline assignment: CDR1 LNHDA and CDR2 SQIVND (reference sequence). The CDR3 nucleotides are TGTGCCAGTAGTATGGTAGCGTTAGATACGCAGTATTTT. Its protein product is CASSMVALDTQYF.

CDR3 region: CASSLVGYQETQYF. DNA of the CDR3: TGTGCCAGCAGCTTAGTGGGGTACCAAGAGACCCAGTACTTC. The gene calls are TRBV7-9 and TRBJ2-5; D is uncertain. V was trimmed by 1 base and J by 0 bases, leaving 6 bases between them. Germline V gene sequence: CDR1 SEHNR, CDR2 FQNEAQ (reference sequence). The CDR3 covers 14 residues. The full variable domain, completed using reference TRBV7-9 and TRBJ2-5, is DTGVSQNPRHKITKRGQNVTFRCDPISEHNRLYWYRQTLGQGPEFLTYFQNEAQLEKSRLLSDRFSAERPKGSFSTLEIQRTEQGDSAMYLCASSLVGYQETQYFGPGTRLLVL.